The clone carrying this T cell receptor beta chain was observed a few times. The sample is drawn from a study of patients and donors after allogeneic stem cell transplantation. The germline V gene encodes CDR1 SGHRS and CDR2 YFSETQ. The CDR3 totals 15 residues. The germline V and J ends were trimmed by 0 bases and 3 bases, with 12 bases remaining between them. MiXCR, applied by TCRdb to the RT-PCR reads, yields one record per CDR3 protein. Of approximately 430,000 distinct CDR3 sequences listed, roughly 16% are singletons. V usage is TRBV5-1 and J usage is TRBJ1-2; no clear D gene. This sequence originates from a human donor who was either an allogeneic HSCT recipient or a stem cell or donor lymphocyte infusion donor (not recorded which). It is not recorded whose cells these are; they may come from a transplant donor. Sequenced: blood, either unsorted or a sorted T cell fraction (not recorded which). The CDR3 here is CASSLGGIWDYGYTF. The CDR3 DNA sequence: TGCGCCAGCAGCTTGGGAGGTATTTGGGACTATGGCTACACCTTC.